These T cell receptor beta chains were read from a single sample in a study of early T cells in non-severe SARS-CoV-2 infection. MiXCR was run by TCRdb on the 5' RACE reads, yielding one entry per CDR3 protein. The sample holds about 110,000 distinct CDR3 sequences; 11% are singletons and the top ten take under 9%. Sequencing was carried out using whole blood. These TCRs come from an adult who was a healthcare worker with PCR-confirmed SARS-CoV-2 infection or an uninfected control (not recorded which). Each CDR3 is given with its conserved first and last residue. The D gene is left open where the match is weak. A row's size may be missing; if present it is once, few, many or a size class.

D gene	clone size	V gene	J gene	CDR3 protein	CDR3 DNA
-	-	TRBV7-2	TRBJ2-7	CASSLRSAGRLYF	TGTGCCAGCAGCCTCCGCTCGGCGGGGCGCCTGTACTTC
-	many	TRBV5-6	TRBJ2-1	CASSLEEINEQFF	TGTGCCAGCAGCTTGGAGGAGATCAATGAGCAGTTCTTC
-	few	TRBV12-3/TRBV12-4	TRBJ2-5	CASSRDKETQYF	TGTGCCAGCAGTCGGGACAAAGAGACCCAGTACTTC
-	-	TRBV20-1	TRBJ1-1	CSAGPILNTEAFF	TGCAGTGCTGGACCCATACTGAACACTGAAGCTTTCTTT
-	-	TRBV28	TRBJ2-7	CASSFGASRHYEQYF	TGTGCCAGCAGTTTTGGGGCTAGCAGGCACTACGAGCAGTACTTC
-	-	TRBV20-1	TRBJ2-4	CSGWSRGDIQYF	TGCAGTGGCTGGTCCAGGGGAGACATTCAGTACTTC
TRBD1	-	TRBV6-1	TRBJ2-7	CASSEETGGSHEQYF	TGTGCCAGCAGTGAGGAGACAGGGGGCTCCCACGAGCAGTACTTC
TRBD1	few	TRBV30	TRBJ1-6	CAWRATGIYSPLHF	TGTGCCTGGAGGGCGACAGGGATCTATTCACCCCTCCACTTT
-	many	TRBV7-8	TRBJ2-7	CASSFPGQGYEQYF	TGTGCCAGCAGCTTTCCGGGGCAGGGGTACGAGCAGTACTTC
-	many	TRBV3-1	TRBJ1-1	CASSQPGARAFF	TGTGCCAGCAGCCAGCCGGGGGCGCGGGCTTTCTTT
-	-	TRBV28	TRBJ1-1	CASLMNTEAFF	TGTGCCAGCCTAATGAACACTGAAGCTTTCTTT
-	many	TRBV4-3	TRBJ2-4	CASSQDWGPVAKNIQYF	TGCGCCAGCAGCCAAGATTGGGGGCCGGTAGCCAAAAACATTCAGTACTTC
TRBD2	-	TRBV12-3/TRBV12-4	TRBJ2-2	CASRRLRLAGDTGELFF	TGTGCCAGCCGCCGCCTTAGACTAGCGGGAGACACCGGGGAGCTGTTTTTT
-	few	TRBV7-9	TRBJ2-3	CASSWVTVTDTQYF	TGTGCCAGCAGCTGGGTGACAGTCACAGATACGCAGTATTTT
-	many	TRBV3-1	TRBJ2-4	CASSQDLPVLAKNIQYF	TGTGCCAGCAGCCAAGATCTTCCGGTTCTAGCCAAAAACATTCAGTACTTC
TRBD1	many	TRBV25-1	TRBJ2-3	CASTPSGTGANTQYF	TGTGCCAGCACCCCCTCCGGGACAGGGGCGAATACGCAGTATTTT
-	-	TRBV12-3/TRBV12-4	TRBJ2-7	CASSLGESSYEQYF	TGTGCCAGCAGTTTAGGTGAGAGCTCCTACGAGCAGTACTTC
TRBD2	few	TRBV19	TRBJ2-1	CASSKAGGAYNEQFF	TGTGCCAGTAGTAAGGCGGGAGGCGCCTACAATGAGCAGTTCTTC
TRBD2	-	TRBV5-1	TRBJ2-3	CASSFGTSRADTQYF	TGCGCCAGCAGCTTCGGGACTAGCCGAGCAGATACGCAGTATTTT
-	few	TRBV29-1	TRBJ1-1	CSTSGPTEAFF	TGCAGCACATCAGGGCCCACTGAAGCTTTCTTT
-	many	TRBV6-2/TRBV6-3	TRBJ2-3	CATFRGSWDTDTQYF	TGTGCCACCTTCCGAGGGAGTTGGGACACAGATACGCAGTATTTT
TRBD2	many	TRBV27	TRBJ2-1	CASRRTSGRDNEQFF	TGTGCCAGCCGACGGACTAGCGGGAGGGACAATGAGCAGTTCTTC
-	many	TRBV30	TRBJ1-1	CAFIPGVVEAFF	TGTGCCTTTATACCGGGTGTAGTTGAAGCTTTCTTT
-	many	TRBV7-8	TRBJ1-2	CASSPTPRVWGYTF	TGTGCCAGCAGCCCTACCCCCAGGGTATGGGGCTACACCTTC
TRBD2	-	TRBV3-1	TRBJ2-7	CASSLGGGGPYEQYF	TGTGCCAGCAGCCTCGGTGGGGGAGGGCCCTACGAGCAGTACTTC
TRBD1	few	TRBV28	TRBJ1-5	CASSFNRGYQPQHF	TGTGCCAGCAGTTTTAACAGGGGGTATCAGCCCCAGCATTTT
-	many	TRBV30	TRBJ2-5	CAWTRTLQETQYF	TGTGCCTGGACTCGGACACTACAAGAGACCCAGTACTTC
-	-	TRBV3-1	TRBJ2-7	CASSQDGSGDRHEQYF	TGTGCCAGCAGCCAAGATGGGAGTGGGGATCGCCACGAGCAGTACTTC
-	few	TRBV2	TRBJ2-1	CASSGTFSYNEQFF	TGTGCCAGCAGCGGGACTTTCTCCTACAATGAGCAGTTCTTC
-	many	TRBV7-9	TRBJ1-3	CASSLSPNRNTIYF	TGTGCCAGCAGCTTATCCCCGAATCGAAACACCATATATTTT
TRBD1	many	TRBV10-1	TRBJ2-7	CASSVGTASEQYF	TGCGCCAGCAGTGTCGGGACAGCTAGCGAGCAGTACTTC
TRBD1	many	TRBV6-6	TRBJ2-3	CASESTGAVSDTQYF	TGTGCCAGCGAGTCGACAGGGGCAGTATCAGATACGCAGTATTTT
TRBD2	few	TRBV12-3/TRBV12-4	TRBJ2-5	CASRSGLAVQETQYF	TGTGCCAGCAGGTCGGGACTAGCGGTGCAAGAGACCCAGTACTTC
TRBD2	many	TRBV5-4	TRBJ2-1	CASSPWLAGGPEYNEQFF	TGTGCCAGCAGCCCATGGCTAGCGGGAGGGCCGGAATACAATGAGCAGTTCTTC
-	-	TRBV6-1	TRBJ2-7	CASRVLQAVFYEQYF	TGTGCCAGCCGCGTCCTGCAGGCGGTCTTTTACGAGCAGTACTTC
TRBD2	-	TRBV9	TRBJ2-2	CASSVGLAHGAGELFF	TGTGCCAGCAGCGTGGGACTAGCCCACGGCGCCGGGGAGCTGTTTTTT
TRBD2	many	TRBV19	TRBJ2-3	CASREGLVTDTQYF	TGTGCCAGTAGGGAGGGACTAGTCACAGATACGCAGTATTTT
-	few	TRBV4-2	TRBJ1-4	CASSQVQVQAGEKLFF	TGTGCCAGCAGCCAAGTGCAGGTTCAGGCGGGTGAAAAACTGTTTTTT
-	-	TRBV5-4	TRBJ2-2	CASSPCRVNTNTGELFF	TGTGCCAGCAGCCCCTGCAGGGTAAACACGAACACCGGGGAGCTGTTTTTT
-	-	TRBV7-3	TRBJ1-1	CASSFSGSTEAFF	TGTGCCAGCAGTTTTAGTGGGAGCACTGAAGCTTTCTTT
-	many	TRBV6-5	TRBJ1-4	CASMGGGNEKLFF	TGTGCCAGCATGGGAGGGGGTAATGAAAAACTGTTTTTT